The T cell receptor (beta chain) under discussion was sequenced for a study of shared clonotypes between healthy human individuals. Splitting of CD4+ cells produced CD45RA+ naive and CD45RA-negative memory subsets. Deep level was the assay's run setting. The data were produced by immunoSEQ multiplex PCR, yet TCRdb's version contains in-frame clones alone and is incomplete. In the table there are approximately 1,000,000 clones, 60% to 85% of which are singletons. This clone turned up a few times. Its matching antigen is unknown. Study-wide results and limits: The study sampled only blood, and tissue repertoires likely differ. A reduction in generation probabilities was seen for non-shared clonotypes relative to those shared by all four donors.

Between the trimmed V and J ends, which lost 7 bases and 6 bases, there was a span of 12 bases. The CDR3 extends over 13 amino acids. The V gene's germline CDR1 is LNHDA and CDR2 SQIVND (reference sequence). The sample consisted of memory CD4+ T cells from PBMCs. Subset in this sample: CD45RA-negative fraction. The chain uses TRBV19 and TRBJ2-2, with D tentatively TRBD1 (5 bases). The sequence came from a man younger than 35 in good health. Some clones in this sample may be carry-over from other donors' samples. DNA for the CDR3: TGTGCCAGTACCACTCAAGGGGCCGGGGAGCTGTTTTTT. The encoded protein is CASTTQGAGELFF.